This T cell receptor (beta chain) stems from a study of CD8+ T cells in alopecia areata (dated by TCRdb to between 2017 and 2018). Describing the broader study: The treated patients took part in an open-label pilot trial in which moderate-to-severe alopecia areata was treated with oral tofacitinib at 5 to 10 mg twice daily. To study T cell clonal expansion in alopecia areata, the researchers applied high-throughput TCRbeta sequencing to both the C3H/HeJ mouse model and human patients. Scalp tissue and sorted CD4+ and CD8+ peripheral blood T cells from patchy and totalis/universalis alopecia areata patients and from healthy controls were covered by human TCRbeta sequencing. Amplification of TCRbeta CDR3 regions was done by immunoSEQ multiplex PCR using 35 Vbeta forward primers and 13 Jbeta reverse primers. RNA was obtained with the PAXgene miRNA kit for fixed scalp, the miRNeasy kit for PBMCs, and the RNeasy kit for mouse skin. In treated patients, disease severity was measured using the SALT score, which gives the percentage of scalp surface area affected. Patients stayed on tofacitinib for 6 to 18 months and then had 6 months of follow-up off drug so that delayed response and recurrence could be assessed. Biopsies were taken from tofacitinib-treated patients at baseline and again at 4 and 24 weeks into treatment, and several of those patients also had a later scalp biopsy. Clonality in the scalp was compared among normal scalp (n=4), patchy alopecia areata scalp (n=8), and alopecia totalis/universalis scalp (n=8).

Results the study describes overall, beyond this receptor: Compared with mice, TCR sequences shared between patients were less clear, possibly partly because of HLA diversity across the patient population. The treated cohort was small, with a single nonresponder, so links between baseline CD8+ expansion and response need larger studies. During tofacitinib treatment, many expanded lesional clones remained in scalp and blood, and this persistence may partly explain relapse after treatment is stopped. Tofacitinib significantly decreased scalp clonality and the number of expanded CD8+ clones among the top 100 scalp clones. Resident alphabeta T cells in normal human skin are also sequenced, complicating scalp TCR repertoire analysis, unlike mouse skin dominated by gammadelta T cells. Higher clonality and more expanded CD8+ clones were observed in lesional scalp than in normal scalp, particularly in alopecia totalis/universalis, a finding suggestive of antigenic drive.

Comments on this clone: There is no known antigen for this receptor. No much larger clone is present one base from it, and per-base qualities are unavailable.

The library was obtained by the immunoSEQ multiplex PCR assay. RNA was extracted from all samples and reverse transcribed into cDNA as template for TCR sequencing. First-strand cDNA was synthesized with SuperScript III using a 2:1 mix of oligo-dT and random hexamers. A synthetic immune receptor repertoire was used to assess amplification bias, and residual bias was removed computationally. The source study handled its data this way. After raw reads were preprocessed to remove errors, the CDR3 was defined following IMGT conventions as running from the conserved cysteine to phenylalanine. To get clonality, Shannon entropy was normalized by log2 of the number of productive unique TCRs and the result was subtracted from 1. Whether each scalp clone was CD4 or CD8 was inferred by checking scalp TCRbeta sequences against the CD4 and CD8 repertoires from sorted blood. TCRdb took over this immuneACCESS table, retaining in-frame rearrangements with V and J assigned. Such tables are incomplete; in checked studies, under half of the missing clones stem from an unresolved V gene, and the remainder is unexplained. The V and J calls and clone size were taken over from that table, and D and trimming were inferred from the DNA. For this sample there are fewer than 150,000 clones; 82% appear just once. The ten most abundant clones make up approximately 25% of the sample.

This specimen's time point label, per the study, means: around 28 days on oral tofacitinib. The treatment or condition label here, explained by the study, means: oral pan-JAK inhibitor, 5-10 mg twice daily. From alopecia areata patients, peripheral blood was collected along with lesional scalp punch biopsies. PBMCs were isolated by density centrifugation and stained for CD3, CD4 and CD8, after which CD4+ and CD8+ T cells were sorted on a FACSAria. The germline V end is reduced by 2 bases and the J end by 8 bases; junction bases left unmatched: 14. Including the terminal cysteine and phenylalanine, the CDR3 comprises 18 residues. Just the 54-base CDR3 DNA is kept, in frame starting at base 1. Based on the germline V gene (reference sequence), the CDR1 and CDR2 sequences are MNHEY and SMNVEV.

This TCR was sampled from a human donor with alopecia areata. The source was CD8+ T cells sorted from blood, collected at week 4, from a patient treated with tofacitinib. Here the chain combines TRBV27 and TRBJ2-1, with TRBD2 matching 11 junction bases. The base sequence is TGTGCCAGCAGTTTACAGTCGACTAGCGGGACCCCTAAGGATGAGCAGTTCTTC. This sequence encodes CASSLQSTSGTPKDEQFF.